The 32 T cell receptor beta chains reported below all come from one sample, sequenced in a study of T cells in women clearing cervical HPV infection. Some clones are missing from TCRdb's copy, which holds only in-frame ones; the method was immunoSEQ multiplex PCR. Recorded for this sample: approximately 33,000 clones. Sample: blood buffy coat. These receptors originate from a woman between 18 and 70 years old with a cervical HPV16 infection that either progressed to CIN3+ or cleared (not recorded which).

The CDR3 sequence is CSARRGRQFGETQYF. The sequenced part of the CDR3 DNA is TGCAGTGCCAGAAGAGGGAGACAGTTCGGAGAGACC. The chain has TRBV20-1 and TRBJ2-5; possibly TRBD1 or TRBD2 for D (5 bases each). From the germline J gene comes the end of the CDR3, since the read stops 3 residues before it. V was trimmed by 6 bases and J by 4 bases, leaving 21 bases between them. This CDR3 contains 15 residues. Germline CDR1 is DFQATT and CDR2 is SNEGSKA (reference sequence).

A word on this clone: The CDR3 end is not reached by the read, which stops 3 residues before it; the germline J gene fills it in. J is TRBJ1-2 and V is TRBV4-2; 7 nucleotides match TRBD1. The CDR3 has 15 residues. Germline V gene lookup returns CDR1 LGHNA and CDR2 YNFKEQ. J gave up 6 bases and V 0 bases, and 7 bases lay outside the gene matches. The CDR3 DNA, read in part, is TGTGCCAGCAGCCAAGATTGGATACAGGGGCATGGC. It translates to CASSQDWIQGHG. The whole CDR3 sequence is CASSQDWIQGHGYTF.

Notes on this clone: Read coverage stops 3 residues before the CDR3 terminus; the germline J gene supplies the remainder. The rearrangement uses TRBV20-1 and TRBJ2-7, with 10 bases lining up with TRBD2. V shed 6 bases and J 3 bases; nucleotides not matched to a gene: 14. From germline, CDR1 is DFQATT and CDR2 SNEGSKA (reference sequence). CDR3 length equals 16 residues. The CDR3 sequence is CSARLAGSTLNYEQYF. The DNA read from the CDR3 is TGCAGTGCCAGACTAGCGGGCAGTACACTTAACTACGAG.

On this clone: Sequencing ends 3 residues short of the CDR3 end; the germline J gene provides the rest. The rearrangement uses TRBV20-1 and TRBJ1-3; D is ambiguous. CDR1 is DFQATT and CDR2 is SNEGSKA in the germline V gene (reference sequence). The CDR3 totals 14 residues. V gave up 7 bases and J gave up 0 bases, with 13 bases separating them. The CDR3 bases that were read are TGCAGTGTACTCTCGCAAATCTCTGGAAACACC. Encoded protein: CSVLSQISGNT. The full CDR3 reads CSVLSQISGNTIYF.

To note about this clone: Read sequence stops 3 residues before the CDR3 end, and the germline J gene provides the missing end. This chain connects TRBV13 to TRBJ2-1; D not resolved. This CDR3 is 15 amino acids long. With 5 bases removed from V and 5 bases from J, the gap between germline ends came to 16 bases. CDR1 and CDR2 from the germline V gene are PRHDT and FYEKMQ (reference sequence). CDR3 in amino acids: CASSEVAQTDNEQFF. Partial CDR3 DNA: TGTGCCAGCAGCGAGGTAGCCCAGACGGACAATGAG.

Comment on this clone: One end of the junction is discordant with germline, which a read error may explain. The CDR3 end falls 3 residues outside the read, so it is completed with the germline J gene. The same CDR3 arises from other DNA sequences in this sample as well. V gene TRBV5-1 combines with J gene TRBJ1-3, with D possibly matching TRBD1 (5 bases). CDR1 and CDR2 (germline): SGHRS, YFSETQ. This CDR3 has 15 residues. CDR3 loop: CASSPEGISGNTIYF. CDR3 DNA (partial): TGCGCCAGCAGCCCCGAGGGGATCTCTGGAAACACA. The full variable domain, in which reference TRBV5-1 and TRBJ1-3 provide the parts outside the CDR3, is KAGVTQTPRYLIKTRGQQVTLSCSPISGHRSVSWYQQTPGQGLQFLFEYFSETQRNKGNFPGRFSGRQFSNSRSEMNVSTLELGDSALYLCASSPEGISGNTIYFGEGSWLTVV.

The CDR3 bases that were read are TGTGCCATCAGTTTTAAAGTGTCTGTAGATGCCGGGGAG. Its protein product is CAISFKVSVDAGE. The full CDR3 sequence reads CAISFKVSVDAGELFF. The V and J genes are TRBV10-3 and TRBJ2-2, with D uncertain. Sequencing ends 3 residues short of the CDR3 end; the germline J gene provides the rest. The ends were cut back, 5 bases at V and 6 bases at J, with 19 bases in the middle. CDR1 is ENHRY, CDR2 SYGVKD, per germline. There are 16 residues in the CDR3.

With regard to this clone: The CDR3 extends 3 residues past the end of the read, so its final part is completed from the germline J gene. The chain links TRBV7-7 to TRBJ2-3; a weak D match, TRBD2 (5 bases). The CDR3 is 14 residues long. The V gene lost 5 bases and the J gene lost 4 bases, with 13 bases spanning the gap. Germline CDR1 and CDR2: SSHAT and FNYEAQ (reference sequence). The part of the CDR3 DNA that was read is TGTGCCAGCAGCGCGGGTCGTGGCGCAGATACG. Translation: CASSAGRGADT. The entire CDR3 reads CASSAGRGADTQYF.

Concerning this clone: Sequencing ends 3 residues short of the CDR3 end; the germline J gene provides the rest. V and J are TRBV11-3 and TRBJ2-7, with TRBD1 matching 8 bases. The CDR3 runs to 14 residues. Trimming at V came to 6 bases and at J to 3 bases, leaving 7 bases not matched to a gene. Germline V gives CDR1 SGHNT, CDR2 YENEEA. The CDR3 region is CASRADRGLYEQYF. The sequenced CDR3 bases are TGTGCCAGCAGAGCAGACAGGGGACTCTACGAG.

To note about this clone: The CDR3 extends 3 residues past the end of the read, so its final part is completed from the germline J gene. The chain links TRBV5-1 to TRBJ2-5; TRBD2 agrees at 8 bases. The CDR3 consists of 15 residues. Germline loops: CDR1 SGHRS, CDR2 YFSETQ. The junction had 3 bases not matched to a gene; V was cut back by 1 base and J by 1 base. CDR3 sequence: CASSLSSGSQETQYF. The covered CDR3 bases are TGCGCCAGCAGCTTGAGCAGCGGGAGCCAAGAGACC.

In regard to this clone: The read halts 3 residues ahead of the CDR3 end, with the missing end drawn from the germline J gene. The rearrangement uses TRBV7-9 and TRBJ2-7; 8 nucleotides match TRBD1. The V segment lost 5 bases and the J segment 3 bases; nucleotides outside the gene matches: 9. The CDR3 has 15 residues. The germline CDR1 and CDR2 sequences are SEHNR and FQNEAQ (reference sequence). The CDR3 DNA, read in part, is TGTGCCAGCAGCCAAGATCCGGGACAGGTCTACGAG. Translation: CASSQDPGQVYE. The full CDR3 is CASSQDPGQVYEQYF.

Concerning this clone: Sequence at one end of the junction differs from germline and may be a read error. The CDR3 end is not reached by the read, which stops 3 residues before it; the germline J gene fills it in. This rearrangement joins TRBV4-2 to TRBJ2-2; a weak D match, TRBD1 (6 bases). The CDR3 covers 14 residues. In germline, CDR1 is LGHNA, CDR2 YNFKEQ. Incomplete CDR3 DNA: TGCGCCAGCAGAACAAGTAGGGGGTCCGGGGAG. As protein: CASRTSRGSGE. The full-length CDR3 reads as CASRTSRGSGELFF.

About this clone: One junction end does not reproduce the germline sequence, and a read error may be involved. The sequenced fragment ends 3 residues before the CDR3 boundary, so the rest is inferred from the germline J gene. Other DNA variants within this sample encode the same CDR3. The chain links TRBV5-1 to TRBJ1-2; a possible D gene is TRBD1 (6 bases). CDR3 size: 16 residues. Per the germline V gene, CDR1 is SGHRS and CDR2 is YFSETQ. The CDR3 protein is CASSETTGGRFYGYTF. CDR3 DNA (partial): TGCGCTAGCAGCGAAACTACGGGGGGCCGTTTCTATGGC.

As concerns this clone: The read is 3 residues too short to cover the CDR3 end, so that end is filled in from the germline J gene. This rearrangement joins TRBV30 to TRBJ2-2, with D maybe TRBD2 (6 bases). The CDR3 length is 16 residues. Germline CDR1 and CDR2: GTSNPN and SVGIG (reference sequence). The DNA read from the CDR3 is TGTGCCTGGAGTGTCAAGCAGGGCCCCTGGGGGGAAAAG. This encodes CAWSVKQGPWGEK. From start to end, the CDR3 is CAWSVKQGPWGEKLFF. The complete variable domain, with remaining parts taken from reference TRBV30 and TRBJ2-2, reads SQTIHQWPATLVQPVGSPLSLECTVEGTSNPNLYWYRQAAGRGLQLLFYSVGIGQISSEVPQNLSASRPQDRQFILSSKKLLLSDSGFYLCAWSVKQGPWGEKLFFGEGSRLTVL.

Of note for this clone: With the read ending 3 residues before the CDR3 end, the germline J gene is used to fill in that end. V gene TRBV6-2 or TRBV6-3 combines with J gene TRBJ1-2; 9 nucleotides align to TRBD1. Germline V gene lookup returns CDR1 MNHEY and CDR2 SVGEGT. The CDR3 has 15 amino acids. The CDR3 loop reads CASSYSQGATYDYTF. The sequenced CDR3 bases are TGTGCCAGCAGTTACTCACAGGGGGCTACCTACGAC.

In the case of this clone: The observed sequence ends 3 residues before the CDR3 terminus, with the missing tail filled in from the germline J gene. The chain is built from TRBV7-2 and TRBJ1-2; 7 bases fit TRBD1. CDR1 SGHTA and CDR2 FQGNSA come from the germline V gene. This CDR3 has 15 amino acids. The covered CDR3 bases are TGTGCCAGCAGCTCGGACAGGAATTCCTACAATGAC. Its protein is CASSSDRNSYND. The full-length CDR3 reads as CASSSDRNSYNDYTF. The full variable domain, with the rest looked up from reference TRBV7-2 and TRBJ1-2, is GAGVSQSPSNKVTEKGKDVELRCDPISGHTALYWYRQSLGQGLEFLIYFQGNSAPDKSGLPSDRFSAERTGGSVSTLTIQRTQQEDSAVYLCASSSDRNSYNDYTFGSGTRLTVV.

In regard to this clone: Read coverage stops 3 residues before the CDR3 terminus; the germline J gene supplies the remainder. The chain has TRBV20-1 and TRBJ2-1, with 8 bases aligning to TRBD2. The V gene end was trimmed by 4 bases and the J gene end by 6 bases; junction bases not matched to a gene: 5. In germline, CDR1 is DFQATT, CDR2 SNEGSKA (reference sequence). The CDR3 totals 13 residues. The CDR3 reads CSAKLAVPNEQFF. The sequenced CDR3 bases are TGCAGTGCTAAACTAGCGGTGCCCAATGAG.

A word on this clone: The read terminates 3 residues ahead of where the CDR3 ends, so the germline J gene completes it. The chain couples TRBV11-3 to TRBJ1-4, with a tentative D call TRBD1 (6 bases). From germline, CDR1 is SGHNT and CDR2 YENEEA. This CDR3 spans 14 amino acids. The V end lost 7 bases, the J end lost 5 bases, and 14 bases lay between the germline ends. Here the CDR3 reads CASIKQGINEKLFF. CDR3 bases read: TGTGCCAGCATTAAACAGGGCATAAATGAAAAA.

A word on this clone: Sequencing ends 3 residues short of the CDR3 end; the germline J gene provides the rest. The V and J genes are TRBV15 and TRBJ2-7, with D unclear. Germline V gene data show CDR1 as LNHNV and CDR2 as YYDKDF (reference sequence). The CDR3 length is 13 residues. V was cut by 0 bases and J by 4 bases, with 7 bases left in between. The part of the CDR3 DNA that was read is TGTGCCACCAGCAGAGATCGTACATACGAG. As protein: CATSRDRTYE. The CDR3 reads in full as CATSRDRTYEQYF. The full variable domain, in which reference TRBV15 and TRBJ2-7 provide the parts outside the CDR3, is DAMVIQNPRYQVTQFGKPVTLSCSQTLNHNVMYWYQQKSSQAPKLLFHYYDKDFNNEADTPDNFQSRRPNTSFCFLDIRSPGLGDTAMYLCATSRDRTYEQYFGPGTRLTVT.

A remark on this clone: With the read ending 3 residues before the CDR3 end, the germline J gene is used to fill in that end. V is TRBV20-1 and J is TRBJ2-7; 7 nucleotides line up with TRBD2. This CDR3 region has 15 residues. Per the germline V gene, CDR1 is DFQATT and CDR2 is SNEGSKA (reference sequence). The junction had 12 bases not matched to a gene; V was cut back by 5 bases and J by 2 bases. CDR3 loop: CSALEVSSGTYEQYF. CDR3 DNA, as far as it was read: TGCAGTGCTCTAGAAGTCTCTAGCGGAACCTACGAG.

A word on this clone: Read coverage stops 3 residues before the CDR3 terminus; the germline J gene supplies the remainder. The chain joins TRBV5-1 to TRBJ2-1; 7 positions match TRBD2. Germline trimming cut 4 bases from V and 6 bases from J; bases unmatched to any gene: 4. Germline-derived CDR1 and CDR2 are SGHRS and YFSETQ. CDR3 length equals 13 residues. The CDR3 reads CASSTGTTNEQFF. The CDR3 DNA, read in part, is TGCGCCAGCAGCACCGGGACTACCAATGAG.

With respect to this clone: The CDR3 goes on 3 residues after the read ends, and that part is filled in from the germline J gene. The chain recombines TRBV29-1 with TRBJ1-2, with TRBD1 as a possible D gene (5 bases). The ends were cut back, 6 bases at V and 4 bases at J, with 12 bases in the middle. This CDR3 contains 12 residues. The germline V gene has CDR1 SQVTM and CDR2 ANQGSEA. The CDR3 loop is CSVTTATYGYTF. Incomplete CDR3 DNA: TGCAGCGTCACGACAGCCACCTATGGC.

Comments on this clone: The read is 3 residues too short to cover the CDR3 end, so that end is filled in from the germline J gene. The chain links TRBV7-2 to TRBJ2-7; D is tentatively TRBD1 or TRBD2 (5 bases each). Trimming cost V 0 bases and J 2 bases, with 17 bases left between them. This CDR3 comprises 17 residues. Looked up from germline, CDR1 is SGHTA and CDR2 is FQGNSA. CDR3 sequence: CASSLAPKGRNPYEQYF. The sequenced CDR3 bases are TGTGCCAGCAGCTTAGCCCCCAAGGGGAGAAACCCCTACGAG.

Concerning this clone: The read terminates 3 residues ahead of where the CDR3 ends, so the germline J gene completes it. The V and J genes are TRBV5-1 and TRBJ2-3, with a weak D call TRBD1 (6 bases). The germline CDR1 and CDR2 sequences are SGHRS and YFSETQ. Trimming took off 2 bases at V and 4 bases at J, with 11 bases between the two ends. The CDR3 is 14 residues long. The CDR3 loop reads CASSFRDISDTQYF. The CDR3 DNA, read in part, is TGCGCCAGCAGCTTCCGGGACATCTCAGATACG.

With respect to this clone: Read sequence stops 3 residues before the CDR3 end, and the germline J gene provides the missing end. The rearrangement uses TRBV6-1 and TRBJ1-1, with unresolved D. The V end lost 1 base, the J end lost 0 bases, and 9 bases lay between the germline ends. The CDR3 length is 15 residues. From germline, CDR1 is MNHNS and CDR2 SASEGT. The CDR3 is CASSEVQHMNTEAFF. CDR3 DNA, as far as it was read: TGTGCCAGCAGTGAAGTACAGCACATGAACACTGAA.

Note on this clone: The read gets to within 3 residues of the CDR3 end, and the germline J gene fills in the rest. The V gene is TRBV20-1, the J gene TRBJ2-5; tentatively, D is TRBD1 (6 bases). CDR3 length equals 12 residues. Germline V gene data show CDR1 as DFQATT and CDR2 as SNEGSKA (reference sequence). Trimming took off 3 bases at V and 5 bases at J, with 10 bases between the two ends. The sequenced part of the CDR3 DNA is TGCAGTGCTAGGGGGGCAGGGGAGACC. Amino acids: CSARGAGET. The complete CDR3 reads CSARGAGETQYF.

Turning to this clone: Read sequence stops 3 residues before the CDR3 end, and the germline J gene provides the missing end. The V and J genes are TRBV5-6 and TRBJ2-2; D unresolved. This CDR3 region has 12 residues. Germline CDR1 is SGHDT and CDR2 is YYEEEE. The V end was cut by 3 bases, the J end by 8 bases, with 8 bases between. CDR3 in amino acids: CASSYSGGELFF. Incomplete CDR3 DNA: TGTGCCAGCAGCTACAGTGGGGGGGAG.

Regarding this clone: The read stops 3 residues short of the end of the CDR3; the missing end is completed from the germline J gene. V usage is TRBV12-3 or TRBV12-4 and J usage is TRBJ1-6, with 7 bases identical to TRBD1. Trimming cost V 6 bases and J 7 bases; bases outside gene matches: 3. The CDR3 is 13 residues long. CDR3 DNA (partial): TGTGCCAGCAGAAGGGACAGAAATTCACCC. Protein sequence: CASRRDRNSP. The complete CDR3 sequence is CASRRDRNSPLHF.

With respect to this clone: Read data end 3 residues before the CDR3 end; the end is taken from the germline J gene. The chain recombines TRBV19 with TRBJ2-4; TRBD2 is a possible D gene (5 bases). The CDR3 sequence is 12 residues long. The germline V gene encodes CDR1 LNHDA and CDR2 SQIVND (reference sequence). The sequenced part of the CDR3 DNA is TGTGCCAGTACCACCAGGCCGGGGAGT. It encodes CASTTRPGS. The CDR3 in full is CASTTRPGSQYF.

As concerns this clone: Other nucleotide sequences from this sample produce the same CDR3. CDR3 region: CASSEGRLGGVGNTIYF. The part of the CDR3 DNA that was read is TGTGCCAGCAGTGAAGGTCGCCTGGGGGGAGTAGGTAACACC. This chain links TRBV6-1 with TRBJ1-3; D perhaps matches TRBD1 (5 bases). The read finishes 3 residues shy of the CDR3 end, and the germline J gene is used to complete it. The length of the CDR3 is 17 residues. V lost 1 base, J lost 7 bases, and 20 bases lay in between. Germline-derived CDR1 and CDR2 are MNHNS and SASEGT.

On this clone itself: The CDR3 is cut off 3 residues early in the read; its end comes from the germline J gene. The rearrangement joins TRBV7-2 to TRBJ2-7; D is ambiguous. Per germline, CDR1 SGHTA and CDR2 FQGNSA. This CDR3 spans 12 amino acids. Trimming removed 9 bases from V and 1 base from J, with 10 bases in between. CDR3 sequence reads: CASTLGSYEQYF. The sequenced CDR3 bases are TGTGCCAGTACATTAGGGTCCTACGAG.

Concerning this clone: Coverage ceases 3 residues before the CDR3 finishes, and the germline J gene fills in the end. This chain joins TRBV7-9 and TRBJ1-2; weak D call: TRBD1 (5 bases). CDR1 and CDR2 from the germline V gene are SEHNR and FQNEAQ (reference sequence). The CDR3 totals 15 residues. CDR3 amino acids: CASSSPGLAKYDYTF. The CDR3 DNA, read in part, is TGTGCCAGCAGCTCCCCGGGACTAGCGAAATACGAC.